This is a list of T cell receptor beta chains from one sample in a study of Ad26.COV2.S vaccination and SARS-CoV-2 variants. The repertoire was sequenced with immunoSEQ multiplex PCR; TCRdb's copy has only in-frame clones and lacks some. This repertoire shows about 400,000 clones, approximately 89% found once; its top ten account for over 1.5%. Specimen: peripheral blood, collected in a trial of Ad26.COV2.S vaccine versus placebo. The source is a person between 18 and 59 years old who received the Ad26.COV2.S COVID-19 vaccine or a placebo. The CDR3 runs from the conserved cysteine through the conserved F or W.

CDR3: CASSAGPDTEAFF
J: TRBJ1-1
V: TRBV5-6
length: 13

CDR3: CASSAGLAVQETQYF
J: TRBJ2-5
V: TRBV21-1
length: 15

CDR3: CASSGIVSGNTIYF
J: TRBJ1-3
V: TRBV2
length: 14

CDR3: CASRRQGINEQFF
J: TRBJ2-1
V: TRBV2
length: 13

CDR3: CASSFPPGTSGQRQETQYF
J: TRBJ2-5
V: TRBV5-8
length: 19

CDR3: CSVHTGTSVPRETQYF
J: TRBJ2-5
V: TRBV29-1
length: 16

CDR3: CASSLDGTSGNTIYF
J: TRBJ1-3
V: TRBV5-1
length: 15

CDR3: CASSLSRGPQHF
J: TRBJ1-5
V: TRBV6-2/TRBV6-3
length: 12

CDR3: CASSPASGANVLTF
J: TRBJ2-6
V: TRBV18
length: 14

CDR3: CASSPPGSLGQETQYF
J: TRBJ2-5
V: TRBV2
length: 16

CDR3: CASSSTGMNTEAFF
J: TRBJ1-1
V: TRBV6-6
length: 14

CDR3: CASSYNRVGDLF
J: TRBJ1-2
V: TRBV28
length: 12

CDR3: CASSPGTGGTEAFF
J: TRBJ1-1
V: TRBV3-1/TRBV3-2
length: 14

CDR3: CASSDADRPTGELFF
J: TRBJ2-2
V: TRBV7-3
length: 15

CDR3: CASSLFGEGLLDEQFF
J: TRBJ2-1
V: TRBV28
length: 16

CDR3: CASSSGTGVGYGYTF
J: TRBJ1-2
V: TRBV28
length: 15

CDR3: CASSLELAGTYDEQFF
J: TRBJ2-1
V: TRBV7-2
length: 16

CDR3: CASSENRGVNEQYF
J: TRBJ2-7
V: TRBV2
length: 14

CDR3: CASSTRLAGDKAYNEQFF
J: TRBJ2-1
V: TRBV28
length: 18

CDR3: CASSLLRGREQPQHF
J: TRBJ1-5
V: TRBV28
length: 15

CDR3: CSVEAGDSGLFYEQYF
J: TRBJ2-7
V: TRBV29-1
length: 16

CDR3: CASSKGGAGLNQPQHF
J: TRBJ1-5
V: TRBV21-1
length: 16

CDR3: CASSGPGQYEKLFF
J: TRBJ1-4
V: TRBV9
length: 14

CDR3: CASSVGVTGELFF
J: TRBJ2-2
V: TRBV9
length: 13

CDR3: CASSTAGRETQYF
J: TRBJ2-5
V: TRBV12-5
length: 13

CDR3: CASSRGLAGPSYEQYF
J: TRBJ2-7
V: TRBV28
length: 16

CDR3: CASSFGGGNTGELFF
J: TRBJ2-2
V: TRBV5-4
length: 15

CDR3: CATSPSGTLGYTF
J: TRBJ1-2
V: TRBV15
length: 13

CDR3: CSVGSETAYNEQFF
J: TRBJ2-1
V: TRBV29-1
length: 14

CDR3: CASRPSRGTDNEQFF
J: TRBJ2-1
V: TRBV6-5
length: 15

CDR3: CATKPSGTSHEQFF
J: TRBJ2-1
V: TRBV28
length: 14

CDR3: CAISESVFQETQYF
J: TRBJ2-5
V: TRBV10-3
length: 14

CDR3: CASNTDSSYQPQHF
J: TRBJ1-5
V: TRBV6-5
length: 14

CDR3: CASSQEGAADEQFF
J: TRBJ2-1
V: TRBV4-2
length: 14

CDR3: CASSHLGQGYYEQYF
J: TRBJ2-7
V: TRBV6-2/TRBV6-3
length: 15

CDR3: CASSPALIAGYTGELFF
J: TRBJ2-2
V: TRBV5-1
length: 17

CDR3: CASSLMMGTEAFF
J: TRBJ1-1
V: TRBV11-3
length: 13

CDR3: CASSADKNEQYF
J: TRBJ2-7
V: TRBV7-9
length: 12

CDR3: CASSVYSGQGGETQYF
J: TRBJ2-5
V: TRBV9
length: 16

CDR3: CASSPLAGGVPDTQYF
J: TRBJ2-3
V: TRBV5-1
length: 16

CDR3: CASSPRLAVGEQYF
J: TRBJ2-7
V: TRBV6-6
length: 14

CDR3: CASTPPLGGWFYGYTF
J: TRBJ1-2
V: TRBV28
length: 16

CDR3: CATQGPDEKLFF
J: TRBJ1-4
V: TRBV5-4
length: 12

CDR3: CASSIGTGYGYTF
J: TRBJ1-2
V: TRBV19
length: 13

CDR3: CASSDSRLTGELFF
J: TRBJ2-2
V: TRBV2
length: 14

CDR3: CSVLTRGQTSSYNEQFF
J: TRBJ2-1
V: TRBV29-1
length: 17

CDR3: CASSQGASGSLNEQFF
J: TRBJ2-1
V: TRBV4-2
length: 16

CDR3: CASGSGGSDIQYF
J: TRBJ2-4
V: TRBV9
length: 13

CDR3: CASSLAGYEQFF
J: TRBJ2-1
V: TRBV28
length: 12

CDR3: CASSQDVKSSSYNEQFF
J: TRBJ2-1
V: TRBV4-1
length: 17

CDR3: CASPPLAGVNTEAFF
J: TRBJ1-1
V: TRBV9
length: 15

CDR3: CASRLAGYNEQFF
J: TRBJ2-1
V: TRBV19
length: 13

CDR3: CASSLGSSGRAEQYF
J: TRBJ2-7
V: TRBV27
length: 15

CDR3: CASSAWDGELFF
J: TRBJ2-2
V: TRBV11-3
length: 12

CDR3: CASSVGVEGMAGELFF
J: TRBJ2-2
V: TRBV9
length: 16